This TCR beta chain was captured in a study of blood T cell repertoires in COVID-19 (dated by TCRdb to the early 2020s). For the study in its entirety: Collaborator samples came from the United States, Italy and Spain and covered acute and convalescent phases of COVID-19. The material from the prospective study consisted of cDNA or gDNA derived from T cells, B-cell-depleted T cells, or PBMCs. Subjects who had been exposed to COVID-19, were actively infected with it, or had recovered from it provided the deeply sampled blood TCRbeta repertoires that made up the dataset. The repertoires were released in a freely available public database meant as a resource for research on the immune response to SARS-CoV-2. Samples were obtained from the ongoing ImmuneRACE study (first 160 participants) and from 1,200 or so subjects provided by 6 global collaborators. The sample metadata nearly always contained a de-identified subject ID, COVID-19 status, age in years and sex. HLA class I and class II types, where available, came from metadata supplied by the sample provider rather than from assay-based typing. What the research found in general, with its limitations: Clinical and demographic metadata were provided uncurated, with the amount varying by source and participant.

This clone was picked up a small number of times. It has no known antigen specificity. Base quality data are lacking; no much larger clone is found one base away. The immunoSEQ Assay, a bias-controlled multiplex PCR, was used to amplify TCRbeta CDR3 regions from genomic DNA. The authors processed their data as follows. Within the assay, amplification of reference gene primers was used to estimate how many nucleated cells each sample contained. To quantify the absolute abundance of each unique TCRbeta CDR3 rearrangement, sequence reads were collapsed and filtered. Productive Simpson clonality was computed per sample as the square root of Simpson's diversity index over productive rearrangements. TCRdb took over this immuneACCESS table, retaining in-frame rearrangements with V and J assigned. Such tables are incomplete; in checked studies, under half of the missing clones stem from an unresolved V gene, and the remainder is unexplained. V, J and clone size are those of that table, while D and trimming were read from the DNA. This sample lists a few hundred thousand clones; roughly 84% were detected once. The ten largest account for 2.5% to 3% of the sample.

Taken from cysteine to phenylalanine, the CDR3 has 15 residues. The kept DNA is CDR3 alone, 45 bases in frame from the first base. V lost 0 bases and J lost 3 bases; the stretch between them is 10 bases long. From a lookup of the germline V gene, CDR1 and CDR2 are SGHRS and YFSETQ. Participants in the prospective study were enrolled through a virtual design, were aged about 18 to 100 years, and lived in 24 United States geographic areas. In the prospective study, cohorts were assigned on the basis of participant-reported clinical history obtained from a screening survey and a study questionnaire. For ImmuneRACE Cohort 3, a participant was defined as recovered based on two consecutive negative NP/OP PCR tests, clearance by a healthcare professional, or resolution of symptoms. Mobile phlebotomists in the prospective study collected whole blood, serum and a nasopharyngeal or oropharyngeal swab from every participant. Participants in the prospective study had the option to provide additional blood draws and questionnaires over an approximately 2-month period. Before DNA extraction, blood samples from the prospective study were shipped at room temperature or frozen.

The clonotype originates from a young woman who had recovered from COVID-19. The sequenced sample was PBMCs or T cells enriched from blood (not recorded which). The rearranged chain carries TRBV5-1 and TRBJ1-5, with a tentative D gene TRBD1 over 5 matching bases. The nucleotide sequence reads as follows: TGCGCCAGCAGCTTGGGGCAGGGAACCAATCAGCCCCAGCATTTT. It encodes CASSLGQGTNQPQHF. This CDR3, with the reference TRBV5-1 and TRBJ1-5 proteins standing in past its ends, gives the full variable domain KAGVTQTPRYLIKTRGQQVTLSCSPISGHRSVSWYQQTPGQGLQFLFEYFSETQRNKGNFPGRFSGRQFSNSRSEMNVSTLELGDSALYLCASSLGQGTNQPQHFGDGTRLSIL.